The 5 T cell receptor beta chains below come from one sample, sequenced in a study of blood T cell repertoires in COVID-19. Assay used: immunoSEQ multiplex PCR; TCRdb lists only in-frame clones, some missing. Here the sample spans approximately 210,000 clones, 70% to 90% being singletons. Sequenced sample: PBMCs or T cells enriched from blood (not recorded which). These receptors came from a man aged 30 to 45 with acute COVID-19.

The gene calls are TRBV10-3 and TRBJ2-7; 8 bases are shared with TRBD1. The V gene end was trimmed by 6 bases and the J gene end by 5 bases; junction bases not matched to a gene: 0. Germline V gene data show CDR1 as ENHRY and CDR2 as SYGVKD. The CDR3 length is 11 residues. The DNA of the CDR3 is TGTGCCATCAGGGACAGGGACGAGCAGTACTTC. Translation: CAIRDRDEQYF.

This chain links TRBV7-3 with TRBJ2-3, with TRBD2 matching 9 bases. The CDR3 spans 15 residues. The germline gives CDR1 SGHTA, CDR2 FQGTGA. After removal of 5 bases from V and 2 bases from J, the junction contained 5 bases not matched to a gene. CDR3 loop: CASSPSGAYTDTQYF. CDR3 DNA: TGTGCCAGCAGCCCTAGCGGGGCCTACACAGATACGCAGTATTTT.

The chain carries TRBV4-2 and TRBJ1-3; D may be TRBD1 (5 bases). V lost 0 bases and J 0 bases, leaving 12 bases between the germline ends. This CDR3 spans 17 amino acids. Germline V gives CDR1 LGHNA, CDR2 YNFKEQ. CDR3 amino acids: CASSQDRGAFSGNTIYF. Written as DNA, the CDR3 is TGTGCCAGCAGCCAAGATAGGGGCGCTTTCTCTGGAAACACCATATATTTT.

The gene calls are TRBV29-1 and TRBJ2-2, with D tentatively TRBD2 (5 bases). From germline, CDR1 is SQVTM and CDR2 ANQGSEA. The V end was cut by 5 bases, the J end by 1 base, with 5 bases between. CDR3 size: 12 residues. DNA of the CDR3: TGCAGCGTTAGCGGGAACACCGGGGAGCTGTTTTTT. This translates into CSVSGNTGELFF.

V gene TRBV29-1 combines with J gene TRBJ1-1, with D possibly matching TRBD1 (6 bases). Germline V CDR1 and CDR2: SQVTM, ANQGSEA. Trimming left V 6 bases short and J 4 bases short, with 18 bases between. The CDR3 is made up of 14 amino acids. The DNA of the CDR3 is TGCAGCGTCGAACCATTAGGGACAAGCACTGAAGCTTTCTTT. It codes for CSVEPLGTSTEAFF.